The present entry profiles one TCR beta chain with its context. The sample belongs to a study of HIV-infected patients and healthy controls. The V end lost 4 bases, the J end lost 0 bases, and 7 bases lay between the germline ends. The CDR3 spans 13 residues. Per germline, CDR1 SGHRS and CDR2 YFSETQ. TCRdb used MiXCR to reprocess the 5' RACE reads, holding one entry per CDR3 protein. The sample lists 50,000 to 80,000 distinct CDR3 sequences, over 15% occurring once. This sequence was found in a human donor in good health. The source material was CD4+ T cells from blood. The chain carries TRBV5-1 and TRBJ1-1; D is unresolved. The CDR3 region has the DNA TGCGCCAGCAGCGACGGGATGAACACTGAAGCTTTCTTT. Its protein is CASSDGMNTEAFF.